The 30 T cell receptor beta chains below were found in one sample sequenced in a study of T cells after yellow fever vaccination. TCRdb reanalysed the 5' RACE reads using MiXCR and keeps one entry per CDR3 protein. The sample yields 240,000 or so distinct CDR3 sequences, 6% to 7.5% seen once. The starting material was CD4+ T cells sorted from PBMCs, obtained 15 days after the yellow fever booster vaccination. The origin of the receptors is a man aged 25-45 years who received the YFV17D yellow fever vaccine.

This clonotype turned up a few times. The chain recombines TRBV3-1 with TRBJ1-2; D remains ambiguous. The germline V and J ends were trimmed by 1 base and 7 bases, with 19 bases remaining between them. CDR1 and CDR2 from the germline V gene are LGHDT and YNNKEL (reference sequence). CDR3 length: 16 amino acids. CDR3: CASSQGMGSRGSGYTF. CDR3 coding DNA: TGTGCCAGCAGCCAAGGAATGGGTTCGCGTGGCTCTGGCTACACCTTC.

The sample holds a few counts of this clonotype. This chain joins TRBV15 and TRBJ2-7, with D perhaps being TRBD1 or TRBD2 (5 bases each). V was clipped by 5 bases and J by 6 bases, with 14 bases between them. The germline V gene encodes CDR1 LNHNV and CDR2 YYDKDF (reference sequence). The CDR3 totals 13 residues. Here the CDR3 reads CATSPLGVGEQYF. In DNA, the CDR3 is TGTGCCACCAGCCCCCTGGGGGTCGGCGAGCAGTACTTC.

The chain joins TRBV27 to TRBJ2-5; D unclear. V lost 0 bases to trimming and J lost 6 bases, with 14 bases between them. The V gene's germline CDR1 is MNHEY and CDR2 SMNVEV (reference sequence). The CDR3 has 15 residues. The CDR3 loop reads CASSLSRSSWQTQYF. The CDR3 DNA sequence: TGTGCCAGCAGTTTATCGCGGAGCAGTTGGCAGACCCAGTACTTC.

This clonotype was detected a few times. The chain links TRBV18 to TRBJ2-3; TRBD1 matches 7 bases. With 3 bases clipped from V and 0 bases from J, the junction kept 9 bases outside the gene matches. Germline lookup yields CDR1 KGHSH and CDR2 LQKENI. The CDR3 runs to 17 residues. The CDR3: CASSPPRGSTSTDTQYF. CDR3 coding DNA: TGTGCCAGCTCACCCCCCAGGGGGTCTACTAGCACAGATACGCAGTATTTT.

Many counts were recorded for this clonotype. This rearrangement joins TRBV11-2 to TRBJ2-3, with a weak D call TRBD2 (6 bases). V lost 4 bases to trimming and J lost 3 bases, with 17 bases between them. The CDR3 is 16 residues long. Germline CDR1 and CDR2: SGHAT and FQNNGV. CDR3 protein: CASSSGTGIWTDTQYF. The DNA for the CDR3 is TGTGCCAGCAGCTCGGGGACTGGCATTTGGACAGATACGCAGTATTTT.

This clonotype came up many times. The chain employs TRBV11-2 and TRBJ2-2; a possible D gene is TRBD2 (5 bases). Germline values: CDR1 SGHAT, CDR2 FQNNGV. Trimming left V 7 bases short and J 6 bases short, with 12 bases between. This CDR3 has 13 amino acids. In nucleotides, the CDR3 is TGTGCCAGCACAACGTCGAGGGCCGGGGAGCTGTTTTTT. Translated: CASTTSRAGELFF.

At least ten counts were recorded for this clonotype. CDR3 residues: CASRVGVSPLHF. The CDR3 DNA reads TGTGCCAGCAGGGTTGGTGTATCACCCCTCCACTTT. The J gene is TRBJ1-6, the V gene TRBV7-2; D is unresolved. This CDR3 comprises 12 residues. V lost 6 bases and J lost 10, with 10 bases in between. Germline V lookup: CDR1 SGHTA, CDR2 FQGNSA.

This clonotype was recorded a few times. CDR3 coding DNA: TGTGCCAGCAGCTGGGGGGCGGGCTACCAAAACAATGAGCAGTTCTTC. It yields the protein CASSWGAGYQNNEQFF. This chain connects TRBV5-6 to TRBJ2-1; D possibly matches TRBD1 or TRBD2 (6 bases each). The ends were cut back, 3 bases at V and 5 bases at J, with 18 bases in the middle. The CDR3 totals 16 residues. Germline V gene data show CDR1 as SGHDT and CDR2 as YYEEEE.

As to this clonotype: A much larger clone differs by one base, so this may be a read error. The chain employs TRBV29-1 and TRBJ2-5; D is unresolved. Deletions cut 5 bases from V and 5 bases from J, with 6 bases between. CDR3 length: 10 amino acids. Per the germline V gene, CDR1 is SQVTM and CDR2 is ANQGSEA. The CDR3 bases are TGCAGCGTTAGTAATGAGACCCAGTACTTC. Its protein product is CSVSNETQYF.

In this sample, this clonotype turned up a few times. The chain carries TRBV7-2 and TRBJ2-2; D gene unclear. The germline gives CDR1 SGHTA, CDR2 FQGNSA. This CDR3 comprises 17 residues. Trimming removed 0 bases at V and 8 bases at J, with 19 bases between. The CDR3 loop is CASSLAGIRRAQGELFF. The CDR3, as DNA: TGTGCCAGCAGCTTAGCGGGTATCCGTAGAGCCCAAGGGGAGCTGTTTTTT.

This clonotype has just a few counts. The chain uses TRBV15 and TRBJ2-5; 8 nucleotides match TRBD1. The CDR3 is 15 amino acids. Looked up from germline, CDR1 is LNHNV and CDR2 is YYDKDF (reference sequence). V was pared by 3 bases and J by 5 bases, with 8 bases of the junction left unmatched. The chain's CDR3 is CATSRNPGGGETQYF. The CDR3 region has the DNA TGTGCCACCAGCAGGAACCCAGGGGGCGGGGAGACCCAGTACTTC.

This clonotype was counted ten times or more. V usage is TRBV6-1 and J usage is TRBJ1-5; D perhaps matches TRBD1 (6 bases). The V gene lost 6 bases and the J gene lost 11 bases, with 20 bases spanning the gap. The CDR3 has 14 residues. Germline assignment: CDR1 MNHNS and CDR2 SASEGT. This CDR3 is CASRPRQERSAQHF. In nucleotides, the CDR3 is TGTGCCAGCAGACCCAGACAGGAACGATCGGCCCAGCATTTT.

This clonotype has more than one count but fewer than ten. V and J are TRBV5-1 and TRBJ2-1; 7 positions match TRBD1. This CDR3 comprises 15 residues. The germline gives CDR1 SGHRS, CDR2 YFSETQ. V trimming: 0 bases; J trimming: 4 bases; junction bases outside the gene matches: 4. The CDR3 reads CASSLGDRDYNEQFF. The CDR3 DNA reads TGCGCCAGCAGCTTGGGTGACAGGGATTACAATGAGCAGTTCTTC.

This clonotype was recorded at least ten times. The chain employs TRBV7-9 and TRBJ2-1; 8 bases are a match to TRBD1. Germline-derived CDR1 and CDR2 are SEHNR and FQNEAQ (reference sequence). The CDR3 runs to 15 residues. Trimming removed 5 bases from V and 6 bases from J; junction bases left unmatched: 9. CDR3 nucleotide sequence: TGTGCCAGCAGCCCCCAGGGGGCGTGGGTCAATGAGCAGTTCTTC. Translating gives CASSPQGAWVNEQFF.

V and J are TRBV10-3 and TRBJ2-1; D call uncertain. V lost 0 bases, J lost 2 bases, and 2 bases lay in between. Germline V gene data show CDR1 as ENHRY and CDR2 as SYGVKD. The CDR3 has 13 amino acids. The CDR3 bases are TGTGCCATCAGTGAGTCGGCCTACAATGAGCAGTTCTTC. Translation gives CAISESAYNEQFF.

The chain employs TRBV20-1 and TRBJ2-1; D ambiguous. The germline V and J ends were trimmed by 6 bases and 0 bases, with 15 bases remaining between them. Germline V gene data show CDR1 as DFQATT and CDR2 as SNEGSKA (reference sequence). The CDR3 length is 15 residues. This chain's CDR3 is CSATTTPSSYNEQFF. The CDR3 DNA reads TGCAGTGCAACAACGACTCCTAGCTCCTACAATGAGCAGTTCTTC.

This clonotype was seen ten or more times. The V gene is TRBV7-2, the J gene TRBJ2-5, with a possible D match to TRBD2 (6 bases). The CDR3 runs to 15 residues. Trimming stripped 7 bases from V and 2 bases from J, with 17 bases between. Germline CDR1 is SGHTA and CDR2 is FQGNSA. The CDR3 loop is CASTSSSVRQETQYF. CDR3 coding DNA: TGTGCCAGCACTTCCTCTAGCGTAAGACAAGAGACCCAGTACTTC.

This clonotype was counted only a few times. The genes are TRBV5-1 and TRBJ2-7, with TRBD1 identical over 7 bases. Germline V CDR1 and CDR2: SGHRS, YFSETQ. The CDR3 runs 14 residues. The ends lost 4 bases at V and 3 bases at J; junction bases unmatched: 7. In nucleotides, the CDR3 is TGCGCCAGCAGCCTGGACAGGATTGACTACGAGCAGTACTTC. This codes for CASSLDRIDYEQYF.

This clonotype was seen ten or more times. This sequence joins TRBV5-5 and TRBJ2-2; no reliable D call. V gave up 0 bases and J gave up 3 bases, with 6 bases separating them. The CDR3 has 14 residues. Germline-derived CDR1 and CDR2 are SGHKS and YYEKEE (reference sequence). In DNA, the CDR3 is TGTGCCAGCAGCTTGGGGTCGTACACCGGGGAGCTGTTTTTT. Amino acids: CASSLGSYTGELFF.

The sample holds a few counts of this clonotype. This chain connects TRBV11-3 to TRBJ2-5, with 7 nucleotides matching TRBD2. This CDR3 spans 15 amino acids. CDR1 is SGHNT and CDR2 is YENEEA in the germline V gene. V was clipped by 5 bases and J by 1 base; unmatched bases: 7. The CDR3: CASSPGGGPQETQYF. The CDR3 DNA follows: TGTGCCAGCAGCCCGGGGGGAGGCCCCCAAGAGACCCAGTACTTC.

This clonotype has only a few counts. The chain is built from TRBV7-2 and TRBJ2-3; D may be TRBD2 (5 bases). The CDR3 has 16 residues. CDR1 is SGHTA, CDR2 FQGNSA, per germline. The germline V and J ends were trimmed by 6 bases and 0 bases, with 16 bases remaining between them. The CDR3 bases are TGTGCCAGCAGTCATACAATTCGGGGAAGCACAGATACGCAGTATTTT. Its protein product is CASSHTIRGSTDTQYF.

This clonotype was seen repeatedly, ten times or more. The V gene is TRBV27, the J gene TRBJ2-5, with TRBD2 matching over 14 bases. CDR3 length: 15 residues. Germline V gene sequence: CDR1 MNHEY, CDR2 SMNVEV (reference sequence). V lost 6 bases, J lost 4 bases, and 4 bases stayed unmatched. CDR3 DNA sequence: TGTGCCAGCAGCAGCGGACTAGCGGGAGGAGAGACCCAGTACTTC. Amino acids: CASSSGLAGGETQYF.

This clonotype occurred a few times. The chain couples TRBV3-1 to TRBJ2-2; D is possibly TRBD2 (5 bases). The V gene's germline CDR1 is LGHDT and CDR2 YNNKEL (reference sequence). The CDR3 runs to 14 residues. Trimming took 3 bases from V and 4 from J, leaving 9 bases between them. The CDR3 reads CASSHGRGTGELFF. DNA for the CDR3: TGTGCCAGCAGCCACGGACGGGGCACCGGGGAGCTGTTTTTT.

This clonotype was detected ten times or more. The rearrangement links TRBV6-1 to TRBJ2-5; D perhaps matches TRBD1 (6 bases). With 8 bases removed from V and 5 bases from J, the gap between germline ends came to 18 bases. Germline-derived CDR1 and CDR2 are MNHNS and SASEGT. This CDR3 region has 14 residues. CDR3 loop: CASSTQGSAETQYF. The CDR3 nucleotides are TGTGCCAGCTCTACACAGGGTTCCGCCGAGACCCAGTACTTC.

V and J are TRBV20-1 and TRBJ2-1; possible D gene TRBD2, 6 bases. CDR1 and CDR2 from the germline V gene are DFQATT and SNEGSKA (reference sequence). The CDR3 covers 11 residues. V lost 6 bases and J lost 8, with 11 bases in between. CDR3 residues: CSARVADEQFF. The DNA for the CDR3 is TGCAGTGCCCGGGTAGCGGATGAGCAGTTCTTC.

Here the CDR3 reads CSASKTSGSTDTQYF. The CDR3, as DNA: TGCAGTGCTTCTAAGACTAGCGGGAGCACAGATACGCAGTATTTT. The rearrangement links TRBV20-1 to TRBJ2-3, with 10 bases fitting TRBD2. The germline CDR1 and CDR2 sequences are DFQATT and SNEGSKA (reference sequence). The V gene end was trimmed by 5 bases and the J gene end by 0 bases; junction bases not matched to a gene: 5. This CDR3 spans 15 amino acids.

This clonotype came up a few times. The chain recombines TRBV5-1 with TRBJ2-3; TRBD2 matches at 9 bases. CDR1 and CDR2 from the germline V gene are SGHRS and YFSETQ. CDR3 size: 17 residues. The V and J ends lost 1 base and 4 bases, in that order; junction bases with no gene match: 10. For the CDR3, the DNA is TGCGCCAGCAGCTTGAAACCTAGCGGGAACGTTGCAGATACGCAGTATTTT. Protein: CASSLKPSGNVADTQYF.

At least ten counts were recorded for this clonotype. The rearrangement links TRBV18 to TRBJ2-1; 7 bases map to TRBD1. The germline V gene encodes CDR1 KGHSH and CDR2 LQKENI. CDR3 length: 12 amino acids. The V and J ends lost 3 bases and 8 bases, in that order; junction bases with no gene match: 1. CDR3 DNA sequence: TGTGCCAGCTCACCCACAGGGGATGAGCAGTTCTTC. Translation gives CASSPTGDEQFF.

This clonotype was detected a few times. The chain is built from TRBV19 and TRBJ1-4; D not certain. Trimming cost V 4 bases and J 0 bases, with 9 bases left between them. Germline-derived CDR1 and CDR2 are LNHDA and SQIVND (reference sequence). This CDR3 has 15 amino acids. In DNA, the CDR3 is TGTGCCAGTAGTACAGTGTCTTCAACTAATGAAAAACTGTTTTTT. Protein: CASSTVSSTNEKLFF.

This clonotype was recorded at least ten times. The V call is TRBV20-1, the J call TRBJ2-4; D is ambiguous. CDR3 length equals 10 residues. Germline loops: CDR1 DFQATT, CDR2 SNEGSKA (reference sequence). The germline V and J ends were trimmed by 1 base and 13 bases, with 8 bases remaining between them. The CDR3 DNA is TGCAGTGCTAGAGGCAGAGAGCAGTACTTC. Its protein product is CSARGREQYF.